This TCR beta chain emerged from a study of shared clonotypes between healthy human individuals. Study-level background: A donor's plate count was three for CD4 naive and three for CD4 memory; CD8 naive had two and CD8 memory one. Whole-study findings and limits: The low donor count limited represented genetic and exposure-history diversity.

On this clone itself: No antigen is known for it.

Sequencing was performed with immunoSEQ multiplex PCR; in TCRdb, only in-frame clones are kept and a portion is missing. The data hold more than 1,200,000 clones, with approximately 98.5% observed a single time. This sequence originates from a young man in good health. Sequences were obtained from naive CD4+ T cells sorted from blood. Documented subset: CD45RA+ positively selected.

The CDR3 DNA reads as TGCAGCGTGTCACCGGGACTAGCGGGACCCTACGAGCAGTACTTC. Amino acids: CSVSPGLAGPYEQYF. The chain joins TRBV29-1 to TRBJ2-7; 13 nucleotides match TRBD2. This CDR3 contains 15 residues. V lost 6 bases to trimming and J lost 2 bases; unmatched junction nucleotides: 7. The germline V gene has CDR1 SQVTM and CDR2 ANQGSEA.